The T cell receptor (beta chain) under discussion was sequenced for a study of a mutant IDH1 vaccine in newly diagnosed glioma. Study as a whole: Vaccinations were initiated 4-6 weeks following radiotherapy alone, or were given together with temozolomide cycles. Most had both radiotherapy and temozolomide beforehand; others had only one.

Data came from immunoSEQ multiplex PCR; TCRdb stores just in-frame clones and leaves some out. The sample has around 50,000 clones, less than 85% seen once; the top ten hold around 4.5%. For this clone: Its cognate antigen is unknown.

The study's findings and limits: Researchers report vaccine-induced immune responses in less than 95% of patients.

Noted time point: week 47, end of study. With topical imiquimod, each dose of the vaccine consisted of 300 ug of mutant IDH1 20-mer peptide. Astrocytomas that were new, WHO grade 3 or 4, IDH1-mutant and ATRX-lost were present in the donors. This clonotype originated in a young woman with glioma. Some clones in this sample may be carry-over from other donors' samples. The starting material was PBMCs, obtained from a glioma patient whose treatment included an IDH1 peptide vaccine.

CDR3 in DNA: TGCGCCAGCAGCGCAGCCCGGGACAGGGGATCGGGACTAGCGGGGAGTGGCTCCTACGAGCAGTACTTC. Translated, it gives CASSAARDRGSGLAGSGSYEQYF. The J gene is TRBJ2-7, the V gene TRBV5-1; the match to TRBD2 covers 13 bases. Germline CDR1 SGHRS, CDR2 YFSETQ. V lost 4 bases and J lost 0; bases outside the gene matches: 25. The CDR3 length is 23 residues.